These 21 T cell receptor beta chains share one sample of origin, sequenced in a study of response to subunit inactivated influenza vaccine. TCRdb re-derived calls from the RT-PCR reads in MiXCR, one entry per CDR3 protein. Of some 550,000 distinct CDR3 sequences listed, around a quarter are singletons. Another study also made use of these data, one on T cells expressing NK-cell markers. That paper adds: For TCR beta, cDNA was produced by 5'RACE template switching with UMIs.

The source material was CD4+ T cells sorted from PBMCs, sampled 12 days after vaccination. The receptor source for this set is a man aged 45-65 years who received an inactivated influenza vaccine.

This clonotype was counted only a few times. This sequence joins TRBV5-5 and TRBJ1-2; the D gene is possibly TRBD1 (6 bases). The CDR3 is 15 residues long. The germline V gene has CDR1 SGHKS and CDR2 YYEKEE (reference sequence). Trimming took off 4 bases at V and 1 base at J, with 14 bases between the two ends. In nucleotides, the CDR3 is TGTGCCAGCAGCGCAACAGGGATTCTTAACTATGGCTACACCTTC. Translated, it gives CASSATGILNYGYTF. Full variable domain (rest looked up from reference TRBV5-5 and TRBJ1-2): DAGVTQSPTHLIKTRGQQVTLRCSPISGHKSVSWYQQVLGQGPQFIFQYYEKEERGRGNFPDRFSARQFPNYSSELNVNALLLGDSALYLCASSATGILNYGYTFGSGTRLTVV.

This chain links TRBV20-1 with TRBJ2-5; TRBD2 aligns across 7 bases. CDR1 and CDR2 from the germline V gene are DFQATT and SNEGSKA (reference sequence). The length of the CDR3 is 15 residues. J gave up 7 bases and V 6 bases, and 17 bases lay outside the gene matches. The CDR3 spells CSARPASGRQWTQYF. In DNA, the CDR3 is TGCAGTGCCAGGCCAGCTAGCGGTCGACAATGGACCCAGTACTTC.

The CDR3 sequence: CASSVSAGREYTF. The CDR3 region has the DNA TGTGCCAGCAGTGTATCGGCAGGGAGAGAGTACACCTTC. The chain has TRBV2 and TRBJ1-2; D possibly corresponds to TRBD1 (5 bases). Germline V gene sequence: CDR1 SNHLY, CDR2 FYNNEI. Trimming took 4 bases from V and 11 from J, leaving 17 bases between them. This CDR3 contains 13 residues. Drawing the rest from reference TRBV2 and TRBJ1-2, the complete variable domain is EPEVTQTPSHQVTQMGQEVILRCVPISNHLYFYWYRQILGQKVEFLVSFYNNEISEKSEIFDDQFSVERPDGSNFTLKIRSTKLEDSAMYFCASSVSAGREYTFGSGTRLTVV.

This clonotype was detected only a few times. This rearrangement joins TRBV20-1 to TRBJ2-4; possibly TRBD1 for D (5 bases). With 2 bases removed from V and 8 bases from J, the gap between germline ends came to 19 bases. Germline CDR1 reads DFQATT; CDR2 reads SNEGSKA (reference sequence). The CDR3 covers 15 residues. CDR3 sequence reads: CSARIQGPFLDIQYF. For the CDR3, the DNA is TGCAGTGCTAGAATCCAGGGCCCTTTCCTGGACATTCAGTACTTC.

This clonotype showed up just a few times. This sequence joins TRBV20-1 and TRBJ2-7; TRBD1 matches 8 bases. The junction had 15 bases not matched to a gene; V was cut back by 3 bases and J by 2 bases. Germline V gives CDR1 DFQATT, CDR2 SNEGSKA (reference sequence). The length of the CDR3 is 17 residues. The CDR3 loop reads CSARRGGQGRLAYEQYF. The CDR3 nucleotides are TGCAGTGCTAGGAGGGGAGGACAGGGTCGATTAGCCTACGAGCAGTACTTC.

The gene calls are TRBV7-2 and TRBJ2-3, with D tentatively TRBD1 (7 bases). V was trimmed by 7 bases and J by 4 bases, leaving 21 bases between them. The CDR3 runs to 16 residues. Germline-derived CDR1 and CDR2 are SGHTA and FQGNSA. The CDR3 protein is CASTLYPQGRSDTQYF. CDR3 nucleotide sequence: TGTGCCAGCACCCTCTACCCACAGGGGAGGTCAGATACGCAGTATTTT.

This clonotype was detected a few times. The chain joins TRBV10-1 to TRBJ2-2; 8 nucleotides line up with TRBD1. CDR1 and CDR2 from the germline V gene are WNHNN and SYGVQD (reference sequence). CDR3 length: 14 residues. Trimming took 6 bases from V and 5 from J; bases not matched to a gene: 5. This CDR3 reads CASRTGERTGELFF. The CDR3 DNA follows: TGCGCCAGCAGGACAGGGGAGAGGACCGGGGAGCTGTTTTTT.

This clonotype turned up a few times. The junction and the germline gene differ at one end; a read error may be behind it. The genes are TRBV10-3 and TRBJ1-3; D remains ambiguous. Per germline, CDR1 ENHRY and CDR2 SYGVKD. This CDR3 is built from 12 residues. The CDR3 loop is CAISESGFSRHF. In DNA, the CDR3 is TGTGCCATCAGTGAGTCAGGGTTCAGTCGGCATTTT.

This clonotype was seen repeatedly, ten times or more. V and J are TRBV20-1 and TRBJ2-2, with 12 bases lining up with TRBD1. CDR3 length: 15 amino acids. Germline V CDR1 and CDR2: DFQATT, SNEGSKA (reference sequence). V trimming: 6 bases; J trimming: 5 bases; junction bases outside the gene matches: 7. The CDR3 loop is CSALKGQGATGELFF. The CDR3 region has the DNA TGCAGTGCCCTTAAGGGACAGGGGGCGACCGGGGAGCTGTTTTTT.

This chain links TRBV6-2 or TRBV6-3 with TRBJ2-1, with 15 positions matching TRBD2. V was pared by 5 bases and J by 7 bases, with 6 bases of the junction left unmatched. Germline V CDR1 and CDR2: MNHEY, SVGEGT. This CDR3 contains 16 residues. The CDR3 reads CASSPRTSGRVNEQFF. For the CDR3, the DNA is TGTGCCAGCAGTCCCAGGACTAGCGGGAGGGTAAATGAGCAGTTCTTC.

This clonotype was detected a few times. The CDR3 DNA reads TGCGCCAGCAGCCAAGATTTCCGGGCTAGTCGACAGACCCAGTACTTC. It translates to CASSQDFRASRQTQYF. The chain has TRBV4-3 and TRBJ2-5; D gene unclear. Per germline, CDR1 LGHNA and CDR2 YSLEER. This CDR3 region has 16 residues. Trimming pared 0 bases from V and 6 bases from J, leaving 17 bases between.

This clonotype was detected many times. V is TRBV28 and J is TRBJ2-5; 8 bases map to TRBD1. Germline assignment: CDR1 MDHEN and CDR2 SYDVKM. CDR3 size: 14 residues. V was clipped by 5 bases and J by 3 bases; unmatched bases: 5. CDR3 sequence (DNA): TGTGCCAGCAGTACTCGACAGGGGAAAGAGACCCAGTACTTC. As protein: CASSTRQGKETQYF.

This clonotype was seen a few times. The rearrangement joins TRBV11-3 to TRBJ2-1; a weak D match, TRBD1 (8 bases). The V gene lost 6 bases and the J gene lost 3 bases, with 21 bases spanning the gap. The CDR3 extends over 17 amino acids. Germline loops: CDR1 SGHNT, CDR2 YENEEA. The CDR3 DNA reads TGTGCCAGCAGTTCAGGGGGCGGGAGAGGTAACTACAATGAGCAGTTCTTC. It encodes CASSSGGGRGNYNEQFF. The full variable domain, completed using reference TRBV11-3 and TRBJ2-1, is EAGVVQSPRYKIIEKKQPVAFWCNPISGHNTLYWYLQNLGQGPELLIRYENEEAVDDSQLPKDRFSAERLKGVDSTLKIQPAELGDSAVYLCASSSGGGRGNYNEQFFGPGTRLTVL.

This clonotype was counted a few times. This chain uses TRBV7-2 with TRBJ1-5, with D hard to call. The CDR3 extends over 16 amino acids. Germline-derived CDR1 and CDR2 are SGHTA and FQGNSA. With 5 bases removed from V and 2 bases from J, the gap between germline ends came to 16 bases. CDR3 sequence (DNA): TGTGCCAGCAGCCTAGGAGTGGGCGCTGGCAATCAGCCCCAGCATTTT. Amino acids: CASSLGVGAGNQPQHF.

Only a few counts were recorded for this clonotype. J is TRBJ2-4 and V is TRBV7-9; 8 bases line up with TRBD1. Germline lookup yields CDR1 SEHNR and CDR2 FQNEAQ (reference sequence). The J segment lost 1 base and the V segment lost 1 base, leaving 6 bases of the junction unmatched. The CDR3 length is 17 residues. The CDR3 spells CASSLGGQGPAKNIQYF. The CDR3 DNA reads as TGTGCCAGCAGCTTAGGTGGACAGGGTCCGGCCAAAAACATTCAGTACTTC.

This clonotype was counted between two and nine times. The V call is TRBV6-1, the J call TRBJ1-1; D gene ambiguous. The CDR3 contains 13 residues. Trimming stripped 10 bases from V and 1 base from J, with 13 bases between. Germline assignment: CDR1 MNHNS and CDR2 SASEGT. The CDR3 nucleotides read TGTGCCACCAAGTCACAGTCGAACACTGAAGCTTTCTTT. It specifies CATKSQSNTEAFF.

The V call is TRBV5-1, the J call TRBJ1-4; TRBD1 aligns across 7 bases. Per the germline V gene, CDR1 is SGHRS and CDR2 is YFSETQ. V shed 5 bases, J shed 3 bases, and the junction held 10 bases outside the gene matches. CDR3 size: 16 residues. For the CDR3, the DNA is TGCGCCAGCAGAACCCAAACAGGGGCGGCTAATGAAAAACTGTTTTTT. The encoded protein is CASRTQTGAANEKLFF.

In its sample, this clonotype was seen a few times. The chain links TRBV20-1 to TRBJ1-2, with TRBD1 identical over 7 bases. The CDR3 sequence is 11 residues long. Germline V gene data show CDR1 as DFQATT and CDR2 as SNEGSKA (reference sequence). J was trimmed by 7 bases and V by 6 bases; bases with no gene match: 5. The CDR3 region has the DNA TGCAGTGCCAGCAACAGGGGTGGCTACACCTTC. Translated: CSASNRGGYTF.

CDR3 residues: CASSPQTGNSYNEQFF. CDR3 nucleotides: TGCGCCAGCAGCCCCCAGACAGGGAACTCCTACAATGAGCAGTTCTTC. The chain joins TRBV4-1 to TRBJ2-1; 7 bases fit TRBD1. The junction had 6 bases not matched to a gene; V was cut back by 4 bases and J by 0 bases. The CDR3 contains 16 residues. CDR1 and CDR2 (germline): MGHRA, YSYEKL.

The chain joins TRBV29-1 to TRBJ2-3; the D call may be TRBD1 or TRBD2 (5 bases each). This CDR3 has 11 residues. The germline V gene has CDR1 SQVTM and CDR2 ANQGSEA. V shed 8 bases and J shed 4 bases, with 10 bases lying between them. CDR3 DNA: TGCAGCCTAAGGGACCCAGATACGCAGTATTTT. It specifies CSLRDPDTQYF.

V gene TRBV24-1 combines with J gene TRBJ2-1; no clear D. V dropped 3 bases and J dropped 0 bases, with 11 bases sitting between them. Germline CDR1 is KGHDR and CDR2 is SFDVKD. The CDR3 has 16 residues. As DNA, the CDR3 is TGTGCCACCAGTGATCGACTGCAAAGCTCCTACAATGAGCAGTTCTTC. Translating gives CATSDRLQSSYNEQFF.